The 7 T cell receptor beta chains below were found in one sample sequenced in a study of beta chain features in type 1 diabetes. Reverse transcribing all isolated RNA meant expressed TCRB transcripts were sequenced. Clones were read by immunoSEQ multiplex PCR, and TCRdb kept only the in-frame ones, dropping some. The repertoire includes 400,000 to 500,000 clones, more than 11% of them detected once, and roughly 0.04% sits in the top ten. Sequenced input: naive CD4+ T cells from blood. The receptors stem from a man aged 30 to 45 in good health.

The CDR3 sequence: CATSQDNSPLHF. CDR3 sequence (DNA): TGTGCCACCAGTCAGGATAATTCACCCCTCCACTTT. The chain is built from TRBV15 and TRBJ1-6; the D is unclear. CDR3 length: 12 residues. V dropped 6 bases and J dropped 5 bases, with 5 bases sitting between them. Germline loops: CDR1 LNHNV, CDR2 YYDKDF (reference sequence).

The CDR3 loop is CASSQNRGLSYEQYF. The CDR3 DNA follows: TGCGCCAGCAGCCAGAACAGGGGGCTCTCCTACGAGCAGTACTTC. J is TRBJ2-7 and V is TRBV4-3, with 9 bases that match TRBD1. CDR3 size: 15 residues. With V trimmed by 3 bases and J by 0 bases, 3 bases remained unmatched. Germline V CDR1 and CDR2: LGHNA, YSLEER.

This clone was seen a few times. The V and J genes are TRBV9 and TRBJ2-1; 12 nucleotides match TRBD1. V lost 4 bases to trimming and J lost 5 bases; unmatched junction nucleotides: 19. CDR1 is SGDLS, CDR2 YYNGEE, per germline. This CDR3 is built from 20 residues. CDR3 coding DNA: TGTGCCAGCAGCATGGACTTAGGGACAGGGGGCGAATTTTTCCACAATGAGCAGTTCTTC. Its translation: CASSMDLGTGGEFFHNEQFF.

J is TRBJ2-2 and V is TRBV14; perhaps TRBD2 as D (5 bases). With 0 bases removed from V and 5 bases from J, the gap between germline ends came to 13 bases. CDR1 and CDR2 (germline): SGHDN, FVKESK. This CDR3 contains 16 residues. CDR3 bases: TGTGCCAGCAGCCAAGATCCAGCCCCGGGGACCGGGGAGCTGTTTTTT. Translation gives CASSQDPAPGTGELFF.

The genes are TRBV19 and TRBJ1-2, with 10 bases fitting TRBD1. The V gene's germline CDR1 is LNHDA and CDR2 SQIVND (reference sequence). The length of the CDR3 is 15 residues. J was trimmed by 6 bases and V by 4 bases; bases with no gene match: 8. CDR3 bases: TGTGCCAGTAGTAGATTAACCGGGACAGGGGATGGCTACACCTTC. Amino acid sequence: CASSRLTGTGDGYTF.

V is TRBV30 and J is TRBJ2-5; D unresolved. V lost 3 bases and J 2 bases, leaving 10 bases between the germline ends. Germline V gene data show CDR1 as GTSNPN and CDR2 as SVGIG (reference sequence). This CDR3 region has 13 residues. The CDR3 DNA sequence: TGTGCCTGGAGGCCGGGTATTCAAGAGACCCAGTACTTC. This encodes CAWRPGIQETQYF.

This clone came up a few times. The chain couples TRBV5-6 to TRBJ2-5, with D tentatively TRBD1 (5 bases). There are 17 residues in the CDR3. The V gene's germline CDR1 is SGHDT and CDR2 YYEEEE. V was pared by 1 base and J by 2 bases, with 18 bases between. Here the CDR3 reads CASSLPLQDTQQETQYF. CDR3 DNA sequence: TGTGCCAGCAGCTTGCCCTTACAGGATACTCAACAAGAGACCCAGTACTTC.